This TCR beta chain came from a study of STAT5B mutations in CD4+ large granular lymphocyte leukemia. CDR1 and CDR2 from the germline V gene are SQVTM and ANQGSEA. The CDR3 has 14 amino acids. Trimming pared 0 bases from V and 1 base from J, leaving 9 bases between. This clone was observed a few times. Its antigen remains unidentified. Bead-separated CD4+, CD4+CD8+, CD57+ or CD56+ fractions, or PBMC, were used. Study results and limitations: No patients shared main leukemic clonotypes, though approximately 26% appeared at low frequency elsewhere. TRBV06-family usage was enriched in top patient clones (8/27) versus controls (2/35).

As originally analysed: A clonotype over 5% of the repertoire counted as a possible leukemic clone, 59 overall. The repertoire was sequenced with immunoSEQ multiplex PCR; TCRdb's copy has only in-frame clones and lacks some. D and trimming come from the DNA, and the V and J calls and clone size come from that table. This sample carries several thousand clones, 76% of them seen once, and the ten largest clones take 67%. The sequenced sample was PBMCs. The receptor was derived from a woman aged 55-69 years with CD4+ T-cell large granular lymphocyte leukemia. The chain combines TRBV29-1 with TRBJ1-1; possibly TRBD1 for D (6 bases). The CDR3 protein is CSVEDTGWNTEAFF. CDR3 DNA sequence: TGCAGCGTTGAAGATACAGGGTGGAACACTGAAGCTTTCTTT.